The sequence of this T cell receptor beta chain was determined in a study of CD8+CD57+ T cells in acquired aplastic anemia. Study overall: CD4+ cell libraries from healthy donors averaged approximately 10 million reads.

This clonotype came up many times. Genomic DNA served as template for TCR beta VDJ and CDR3 profiling. Each CDR3 protein is one row after TCRdb ran MiXCR on the reads. This table has under 200,000 distinct CDR3 sequences, around 40% appearing once. This TCR derives from a human donor in good health. Material for sequencing was sorted CD4+, CD8+, or CD8+CD57+ T cells (not recorded which) from PBMCs.

DNA for the CDR3: TGCAGTGCAAAACTAGCGGGAGGGGCGCATACGCAGTATTTT. This gives the protein CSAKLAGGAHTQYF. This chain links TRBV20-1 with TRBJ2-3, with 13 bases fitting TRBD2. This CDR3 has 14 residues. CDR1 and CDR2 (germline): DFQATT, SNEGSKA (reference sequence). Unmatched junction bases numbered 7, after V lost 6 bases and J lost 7 bases.